The subject of this entry is one T cell receptor beta chain. Its antigen is not known. V lost 0 bases and J lost 7, with 16 bases in between. The CDR3 runs to 16 residues. Germline loops: CDR1 SGHAT, CDR2 FQNNGV. Adult Caucasians living in Nashville, Tennessee made up all of the donors. The entry originates in a study of shared clonotypes between healthy human individuals. Study-level findings and limits: Naive CD4 clonotype sharing across several donors was about 5%. Sequencing depth was expected to affect clonotype sharing among donors.

Here immunoSEQ multiplex PCR was the method, and the copy in TCRdb shows in-frame clones only, minus some. This table has 950,000 to 1,100,000 clones, 70% to 80% appearing once. This chain links TRBV11-2 with TRBJ1-5; D is possibly TRBD1 (5 bases). The sample was memory CD4+ T cells sorted from blood. Documented subset: CD45RA-negative fraction. The TCR comes from a man aged 18 to 29 in good health. CDR3 bases: TGTGCCAGCAGCTTAGATTCCGGGGGATCAGGGCAGCCCCAGCATTTT. It is translated as CASSLDSGGSGQPQHF.